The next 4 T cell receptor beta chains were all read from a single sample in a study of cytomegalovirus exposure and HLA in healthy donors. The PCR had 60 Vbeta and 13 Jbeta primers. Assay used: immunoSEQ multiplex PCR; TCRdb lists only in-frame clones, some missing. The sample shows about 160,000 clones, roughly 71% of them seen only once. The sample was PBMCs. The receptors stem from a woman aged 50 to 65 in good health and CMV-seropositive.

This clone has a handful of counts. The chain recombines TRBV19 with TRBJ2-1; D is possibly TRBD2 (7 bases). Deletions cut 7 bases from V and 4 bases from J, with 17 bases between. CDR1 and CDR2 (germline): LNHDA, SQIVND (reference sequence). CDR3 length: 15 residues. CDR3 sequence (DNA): TGTGCCAGTACCAAGGGGGGGGCTGGGTACAATGAGCAGTTCTTC. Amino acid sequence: CASTKGGAGYNEQFF.

CDR3 region: CASSLIRTLRNSPLHF. CDR3 in DNA: TGTGCCAGCAGCTTAATTAGGACACTCCGGAATTCACCCCTCCACTTT. The rearrangement joins TRBV11-2 to TRBJ1-6, with D tentatively TRBD1 (5 bases). The CDR3 is 16 residues long. V was clipped by 2 bases and J by 7 bases, with 15 bases between them. Germline V gene lookup returns CDR1 SGHAT and CDR2 FQNNGV.

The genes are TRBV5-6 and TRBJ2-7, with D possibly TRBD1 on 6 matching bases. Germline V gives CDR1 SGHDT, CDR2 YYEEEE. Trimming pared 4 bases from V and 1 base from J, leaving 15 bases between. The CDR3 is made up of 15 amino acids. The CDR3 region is CASSENPTGSYEQYF. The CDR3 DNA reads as TGTGCCAGCAGCGAAAACCCGACAGGTTCCTACGAGCAGTACTTC.

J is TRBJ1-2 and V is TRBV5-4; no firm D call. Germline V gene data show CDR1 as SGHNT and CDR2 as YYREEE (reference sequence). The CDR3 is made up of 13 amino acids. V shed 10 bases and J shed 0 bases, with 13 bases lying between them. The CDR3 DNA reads TGTGCCCTCGGTGGAGGGTCTAACTATGGCTACACCTTC. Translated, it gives CALGGGSNYGYTF.